A single sample is the source of the 2 T cell receptor beta chains below, sequenced in a study of blood T cells in healthy people across ages. The authors ran a second PCR of roughly 7 to 11 cycles using a sample-barcoded 5' primer and a J-beta primer mix. Each CDR3 protein gets one entry after TCRdb re-called the 5' RACE reads with MiXCR. Altogether about 700,000 distinct CDR3 sequences are present, less than 40% being singletons, with the ten largest covering 15% to 19%. The sequenced sample was blood. All receptors derive from a woman at least 80 years old in good health.

This clonotype has only one observation. The junction departs from the called germline gene at one end, perhaps through a read error. This chain joins TRBV12-3 or TRBV12-4 and TRBJ2-7, with D possibly being TRBD1 or TRBD2 (5 bases each). The CDR3 spans 16 residues. The CDR3 here is CVSSFRPGLGEYEQYF. CDR3 in DNA: TGTGTCAGCAGTTTTAGGCCGGGGCTAGGGGAATACGAGCAGTACTTC.

J is TRBJ2-7 and V is TRBV6-5; D is possibly TRBD1 (5 bases). From germline, CDR1 is MNHEY and CDR2 SVGAGI. The V gene lost 4 bases and the J gene lost 4 bases, with 11 bases spanning the gap. The CDR3 runs 13 residues. DNA for the CDR3: TGTGCCAGCAGTTTGACAGAAAGTTACGAGCAGTACTTC. Its translation: CASSLTESYEQYF.